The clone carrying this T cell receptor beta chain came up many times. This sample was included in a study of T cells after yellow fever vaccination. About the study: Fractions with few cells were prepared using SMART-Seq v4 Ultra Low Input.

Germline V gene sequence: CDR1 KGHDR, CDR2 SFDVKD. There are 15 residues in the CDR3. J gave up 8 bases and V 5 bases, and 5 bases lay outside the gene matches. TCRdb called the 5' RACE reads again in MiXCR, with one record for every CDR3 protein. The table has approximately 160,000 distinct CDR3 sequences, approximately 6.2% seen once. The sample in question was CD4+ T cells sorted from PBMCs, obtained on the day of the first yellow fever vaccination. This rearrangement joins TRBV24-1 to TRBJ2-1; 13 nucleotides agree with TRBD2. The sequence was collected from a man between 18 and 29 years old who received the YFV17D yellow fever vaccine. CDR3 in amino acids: CATSVGLAGDYEQFF. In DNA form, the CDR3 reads TGTGCCACCAGTGTCGGACTAGCGGGGGACTATGAGCAGTTCTTC.